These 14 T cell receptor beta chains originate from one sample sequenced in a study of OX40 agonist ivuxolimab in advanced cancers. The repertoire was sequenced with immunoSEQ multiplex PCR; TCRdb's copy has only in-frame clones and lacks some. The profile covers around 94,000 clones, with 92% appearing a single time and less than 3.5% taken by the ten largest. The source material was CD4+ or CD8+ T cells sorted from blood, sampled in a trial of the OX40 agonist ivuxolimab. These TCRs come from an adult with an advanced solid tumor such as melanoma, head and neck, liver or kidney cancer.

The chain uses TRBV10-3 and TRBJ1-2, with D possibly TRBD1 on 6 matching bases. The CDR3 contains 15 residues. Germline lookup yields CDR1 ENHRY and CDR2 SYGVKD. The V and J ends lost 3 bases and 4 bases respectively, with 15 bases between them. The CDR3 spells CAISDPTGYSYGYTF. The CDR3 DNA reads TGTGCCATCAGTGACCCAACAGGGTACTCCTATGGCTACACCTTC.

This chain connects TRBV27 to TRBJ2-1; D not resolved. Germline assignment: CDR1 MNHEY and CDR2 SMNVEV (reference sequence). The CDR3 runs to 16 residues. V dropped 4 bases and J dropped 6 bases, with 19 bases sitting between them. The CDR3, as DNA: TGTGCCAGCAGTTACCCCGCCTCGCGTCCCGGCAATGAGCAGTTCTTC. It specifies CASSYPASRPGNEQFF.

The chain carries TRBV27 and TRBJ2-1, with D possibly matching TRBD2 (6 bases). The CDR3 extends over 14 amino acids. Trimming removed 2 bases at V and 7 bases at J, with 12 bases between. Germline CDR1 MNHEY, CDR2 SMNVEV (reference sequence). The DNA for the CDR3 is TGTGCCAGCAGTTTACCGGGGGTGGGTAATGAGCAGTTCTTC. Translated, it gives CASSLPGVGNEQFF.

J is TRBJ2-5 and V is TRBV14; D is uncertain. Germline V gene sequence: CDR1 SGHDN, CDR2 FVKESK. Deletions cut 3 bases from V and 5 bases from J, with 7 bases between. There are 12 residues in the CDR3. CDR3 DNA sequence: TGTGCCAGCAGCCATAGATTTGAGACCCAGTACTTC. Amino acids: CASSHRFETQYF.

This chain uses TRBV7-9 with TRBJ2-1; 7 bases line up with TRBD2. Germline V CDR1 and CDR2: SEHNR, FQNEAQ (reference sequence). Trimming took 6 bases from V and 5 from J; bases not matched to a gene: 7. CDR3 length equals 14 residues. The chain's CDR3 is CASRSGLEHNEQFF. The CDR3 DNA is TGTGCCAGCAGGTCAGGACTAGAACACAATGAGCAGTTCTTC.

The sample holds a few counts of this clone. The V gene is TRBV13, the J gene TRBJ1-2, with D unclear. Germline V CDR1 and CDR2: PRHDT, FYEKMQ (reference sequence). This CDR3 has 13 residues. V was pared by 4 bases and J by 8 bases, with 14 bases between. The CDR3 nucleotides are TGTGCCAGCAGCTCCCAGGTGGACCAAGGCTACACCTTC. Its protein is CASSSQVDQGYTF.

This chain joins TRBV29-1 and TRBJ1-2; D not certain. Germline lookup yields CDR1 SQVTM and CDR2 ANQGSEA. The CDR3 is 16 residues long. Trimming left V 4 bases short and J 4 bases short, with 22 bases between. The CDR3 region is CSVVPDAHQRSYGYTF. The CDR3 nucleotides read TGCAGCGTTGTACCCGACGCTCATCAACGGAGCTATGGCTACACCTTC.

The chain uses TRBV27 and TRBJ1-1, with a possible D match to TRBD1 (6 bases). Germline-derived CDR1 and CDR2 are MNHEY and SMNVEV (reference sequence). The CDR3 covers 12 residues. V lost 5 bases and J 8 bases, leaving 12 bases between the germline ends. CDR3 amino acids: CASSHGGREAFF. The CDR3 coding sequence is TGTGCCAGCAGTCACGGGGGGCGGGAAGCTTTCTTT.

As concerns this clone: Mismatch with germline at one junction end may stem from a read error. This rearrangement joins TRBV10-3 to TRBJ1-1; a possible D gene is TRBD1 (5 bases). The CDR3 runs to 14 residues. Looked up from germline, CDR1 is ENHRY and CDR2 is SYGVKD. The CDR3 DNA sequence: TGTGCCCTCAGAGCGTCGGGGGTCCCCGATGAAGCTTTCTTT. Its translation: CALRASGVPDEAFF.

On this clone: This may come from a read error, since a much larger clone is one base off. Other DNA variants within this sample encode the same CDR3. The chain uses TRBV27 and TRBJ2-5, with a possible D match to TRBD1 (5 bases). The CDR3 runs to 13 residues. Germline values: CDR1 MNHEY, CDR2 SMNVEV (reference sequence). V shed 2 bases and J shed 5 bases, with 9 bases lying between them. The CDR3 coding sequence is TGTGCCAGCAGTTTAGGGGCACGGGAGACCCAGTACTTC. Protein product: CASSLGARETQYF.

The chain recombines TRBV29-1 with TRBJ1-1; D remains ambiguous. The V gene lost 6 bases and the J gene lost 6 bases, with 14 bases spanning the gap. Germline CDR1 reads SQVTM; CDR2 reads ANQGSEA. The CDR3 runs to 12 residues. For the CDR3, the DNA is TGCAGCGTCGACACTCCCAAGGCTGAAGCTTTCTTT. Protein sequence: CSVDTPKAEAFF.

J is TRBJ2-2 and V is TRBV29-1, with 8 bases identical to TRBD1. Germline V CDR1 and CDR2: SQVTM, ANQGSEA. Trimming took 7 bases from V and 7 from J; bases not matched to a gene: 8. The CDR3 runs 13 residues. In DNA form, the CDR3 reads TGCAGCGCTGGACAGGGAAGAGGCGGGGAGCTGTTTTTT. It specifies CSAGQGRGGELFF.

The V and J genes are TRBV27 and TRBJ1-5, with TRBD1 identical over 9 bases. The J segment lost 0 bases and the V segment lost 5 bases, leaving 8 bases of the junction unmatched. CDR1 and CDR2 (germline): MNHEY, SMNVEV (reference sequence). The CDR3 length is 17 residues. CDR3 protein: CASSPGQGYYSNQPQHF. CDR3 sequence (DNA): TGTGCCAGCAGTCCGGGACAGGGTTATTATAGCAATCAGCCCCAGCATTTT.

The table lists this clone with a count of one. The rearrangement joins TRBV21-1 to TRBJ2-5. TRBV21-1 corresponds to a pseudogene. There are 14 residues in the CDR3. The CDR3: CASRENVRMETQYF. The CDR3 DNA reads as TGTGCCAGCAGAGAAAACGTAAGGATGGAGACCCAGTACTTC.